The rows below give T cell receptor beta chains drawn from one sample of a study of shared clonotypes between healthy human individuals. The method was immunoSEQ multiplex PCR; TCRdb's version includes in-frame clones alone and lacks a portion of them. This repertoire shows about 2.1 million clones, approximately 92% found once; its top ten account for about 1.7%. The sequenced material came from naive CD8+ T cells from PBMCs. Every receptor here comes from a man between 18 and 29 years old in good health. Some clones in this sample may be carry-over from other donors' samples. Both conserved end residues are part of each CDR3. The order of the fields is clone size, D gene, V gene, J gene, CDR3 protein, CDR3 DNA. A D gene is named only where the DNA matches it firmly. The size of a clone is reported for some rows only, either as once, few or many, or as a class for expanded clones.

>NA|TRBD2|TRBV7-8|TRBJ2-1
CASSPGGWGEQFF
TGTGCCAGCAGCCCGGGAGGGTGGGGTGAGCAGTTCTTC
>once|NA|TRBV28|TRBJ2-2
CASSFGINRDPTGELFF
TGTGCCAGCAGTTTCGGAATAAACAGGGACCCCACCGGGGAGCTGTTTTTT
>NA|NA|TRBV7-9|TRBJ2-7
CASSVRAGYYEQYF
TGTGCCAGCAGCGTCCGGGCGGGGTACTACGAGCAGTACTTC
>NA|TRBD2|TRBV6-5|TRBJ2-1
CASSYSGLGPYNEQFF
TGTGCCAGCAGTTACTCGGGACTAGGGCCCTACAATGAGCAGTTCTTC
>NA|NA|TRBV6-6|TRBJ1-5
CASSYYRVPDQPQHF
TGTGCCAGCAGTTACTACAGGGTACCGGATCAGCCCCAGCATTTT
>NA|NA|TRBV21-1|TRBJ2-2
CASSNSGVNTGELFF
TGTGCCAGCAGCAATAGCGGGGTGAACACCGGGGAGCTGTTTTTT
>NA|NA|TRBV10-3|TRBJ2-1
CAIRGPGTDNEQFF
TGTGCCATCAGGGGCCCCGGGACCGACAATGAGCAGTTCTTC
>NA|TRBD1|TRBV27|TRBJ1-5
CASSPYRGNNQPQHF
TGTGCCAGCAGTCCCTACAGGGGGAACAATCAGCCCCAGCATTTT
>NA|NA|TRBV27|TRBJ2-5
CASSAIEGAQETQYF
TGTGCCAGCAGTGCTATCGAGGGTGCCCAAGAGACCCAGTACTTC
>NA|TRBD2|TRBV5-1|TRBJ2-1
CASSSPRDSGRAVYNEQFF
TGCGCCAGCAGCTCCCCGCGTGATAGCGGGAGGGCCGTATACAATGAGCAGTTCTTC
>NA|TRBD2|TRBV27|TRBJ2-3
CASHTSGSGTDTQYF
TGTGCCAGCCACACCAGCGGGAGTGGCACAGATACGCAGTATTTT
>NA|NA|TRBV6-6|TRBJ2-7
CASRHPEPGRTYEQYF
TGTGCCAGCAGGCACCCAGAACCGGGACGGACCTACGAGCAGTACTTC
>NA|NA|TRBV7-6|TRBJ1-4
CASSPSRATNEKLFF
TGTGCCAGCAGCCCAAGTAGGGCAACTAATGAAAAACTGTTTTTT